Listed here is a single TCR beta chain. This entry comes from a study of blood T cell repertoires in COVID-19. Study at large: The analysed material was cDNA or gDNA that came from T cells, B-cell-depleted T cells, or PBMCs.

Libraries were prepared by immunoSEQ multiplex PCR; TCRdb keeps only in-frame clonotypes and omits some of them. Of hundreds of thousands of clones listed, 85% are singletons. There are 16 residues in the CDR3. Germline V lookup: CDR1 SGHRS, CDR2 YFSETQ. The V and J ends lost 4 bases and 4 bases respectively, with 20 bases between them. This TCR derives from a man aged 45-60 years with active or convalescent COVID-19. The rearrangement joins TRBV5-1 to TRBJ1-1; D is possibly TRBD1 (5 bases). The specimen sequenced was peripheral blood. DNA of the CDR3: TGCGCCAGCAGCCCGCGGGGGGGGTCCGAAGGCACTGAAGCTTTCTTT. Its translation is CASSPRGGSEGTEAFF.